Following are 15 T cell receptor beta chains from one sample sequenced in a study of early T cells in non-severe SARS-CoV-2 infection. TCRdb re-derived calls from the 5' RACE reads in MiXCR, one entry per CDR3 protein. The data show tens of thousands of distinct CDR3 sequences, 4% seen once. The sample taken for sequencing was whole blood. All receptors come from an adult who was a healthcare worker with PCR-confirmed SARS-CoV-2 infection or an uninfected control (not recorded which).

This clonotype appeared many times. The rearrangement joins TRBV3-1 to TRBJ2-1; the match to TRBD2 covers 7 bases. Germline CDR1 LGHDT, CDR2 YNNKEL (reference sequence). This CDR3 has 15 amino acids. The V segment lost 0 bases and the J segment 9 bases; nucleotides outside the gene matches: 8. The CDR3 DNA follows: TGTGCCAGCAGCCAAGATCTACTAGCGTCGGGTGAGCAGTTCTTC. This gives the protein CASSQDLLASGEQFF.

As regards this clonotype: This may be a read error, as it is one base from a much larger clone. The gene calls are TRBV7-9 and TRBJ2-1; 9 nucleotides align to TRBD2. Germline CDR1 SEHNR, CDR2 FQNEAQ (reference sequence). The CDR3 is 16 residues long. The DNA for the CDR3 is TGTGCCAGCAGGAATAGCGGGGGCCACTCCTACGATGAGCAGTTCTTC. Translated, it gives CASRNSGGHSYDEQFF. The full variable domain, with the rest looked up from reference TRBV7-9 and TRBJ2-1, is DTGVSQNPRHKITKRGQNVTFRCDPISEHNRLYWYRQTLGQGPEFLTYFQNEAQLEKSRLLSDRFSAERPKGSFSTLEIQRTEQGDSAMYLCASRNSGGHSYDEQFFGPGTRLTVL.

Regarding this clonotype: This may be a read error: a much more frequent sequence differs by one nucleotide. The conserved closing phenylalanine or tryptophan is absent in this CDR3, likely reflecting a read error. This rearrangement joins TRBV6-5 to TRBJ2-7; D not certain. From germline, CDR1 is MNHEY and CDR2 SVGAGI. V was clipped by 2 bases and J by 3 bases, with 11 bases between them. The CDR3 is made up of 14 amino acids. CDR3 nucleotides: TGTGCCAGCAGTTACGGGCAGAACCTCTACGAGCAGTACTCC. It encodes CASSYGQNLYEQYS.

This clonotype was detected many times. V gene TRBV11-1 combines with J gene TRBJ2-1; 12 bases agree with TRBD2. Per germline, CDR1 SGHAT and CDR2 FQDESV (reference sequence). There are 17 residues in the CDR3. Unmatched junction bases numbered 6, after V lost 4 bases and J lost 2 bases. CDR3 in amino acids: CASSSGTSGRTYNEQFF. DNA of the CDR3: TGTGCCAGCAGCTCCGGGACTAGCGGGCGGACCTACAATGAGCAGTTCTTC.

The table lists this clonotype with many counts. The V call is TRBV6-5, the J call TRBJ2-7; 7 positions match TRBD1. Germline CDR1 and CDR2: MNHEY and SVGAGI. CDR3 length: 15 residues. With 4 bases clipped from V and 4 bases from J, the junction kept 10 bases outside the gene matches. CDR3 loop: CASSLRTGPIYEQYF. The CDR3 region has the DNA TGTGCCAGCAGTTTAAGGACAGGTCCTATTTACGAGCAGTACTTC.

This clonotype was seen repeatedly, ten times or more. The V call is TRBV6-1, the J call TRBJ2-7, with 10 positions matching TRBD2. J was trimmed by 0 bases and V by 1 base; bases with no gene match: 0. Germline CDR1 reads MNHNS; CDR2 reads SASEGT. The length of the CDR3 is 15 residues. The CDR3 bases are TGTGCCAGCAGTGAAGGGACTAGCGGCTCCTACGAGCAGTACTTC. Translation gives CASSEGTSGSYEQYF.

This clonotype came up many times. The V gene is TRBV5-6, the J gene TRBJ1-1; TRBD1 aligns across 11 bases. Per the germline V gene, CDR1 is SGHDT and CDR2 is YYEEEE. The trim removed 1 base at V and 4 bases at J, leaving 3 bases unmatched. CDR3 size: 15 residues. The CDR3 region is CASSLQGTGGTEAFF. CDR3 sequence (DNA): TGTGCCAGCAGCTTGCAAGGGACAGGGGGCACTGAAGCTTTCTTT. Full variable domain (remainder filled in from reference TRBV5-6 and TRBJ1-1): DAGVTQSPTHLIKTRGQQVTLRCSPKSGHDTVSWYQQALGQGPQFIFQYYEEEERQRGNFPDRFSGHQFPNYSSELNVNALLLGDSALYLCASSLQGTGGTEAFFGQGTRLTVV.

Here the CDR3 DNA reads TGTGCCAGCTCACTTTGGACAGGGGGCAACAATGAGCAGTTCTTC. It yields the protein CASSLWTGGNNEQFF. The chain joins TRBV18 to TRBJ2-1; TRBD1 matches 11 bases. The CDR3 is made up of 15 amino acids. Per germline, CDR1 KGHSH and CDR2 LQKENI. After removal of 4 bases from V and 5 bases from J, the junction contained 4 bases not matched to a gene.

This clonotype was recorded many times. This chain uses TRBV5-8 with TRBJ1-4; D is unresolved. This CDR3 spans 16 amino acids. From germline, CDR1 is SGHTS and CDR2 YDEGEE. V was shortened by 0 bases and J by 7 bases, with 16 bases between the two germline ends. CDR3 in DNA: TGTGCCAGCAGCTTGGCCTTGTCAACGGGTGGTGAAAAACTGTTTTTT. It yields the protein CASSLALSTGGEKLFF. Based on the CDR3 plus reference TRBV5-8 and TRBJ1-4, the full variable domain is EAGVTQSPTHLIKTRGQQATLRCSPISGHTSVYWYQQALGLGLQFLLWYDEGEERNRGNFPPRFSGRQFPNYSSELNVNALELEDSALYLCASSLALSTGGEKLFFGSGTQLSVL.

Many counts were recorded for this clonotype. The CDR3 DNA sequence: TGTGCCAGCTCACCCGGGACAACTAATGAAAAACTGTTTTTT. Protein product: CASSPGTTNEKLFF. The chain employs TRBV18 and TRBJ1-4; D not certain. The length of the CDR3 is 14 residues. Trimming removed 3 bases at V and 0 bases at J, with 5 bases between. Germline CDR1 is KGHSH and CDR2 is LQKENI.

There are a few counts of this clonotype. The chain has TRBV4-1 and TRBJ2-7, with 7 bases identical to TRBD2. CDR1 MGHRA and CDR2 YSYEKL come from the germline V gene. V shed 0 bases and J 3 bases; nucleotides not matched to a gene: 2. The CDR3 is 14 residues long. This CDR3 is CASSQDQRGYEQYF. The CDR3 DNA reads TGCGCCAGCAGCCAAGATCAGCGGGGCTACGAGCAGTACTTC.

This clonotype was counted at least ten times. The V gene is TRBV5-1, the J gene TRBJ1-5; D perhaps matches TRBD1 (5 bases). In germline, CDR1 is SGHRS, CDR2 YFSETQ. V lost 2 bases and J 7 bases, leaving 13 bases between the germline ends. CDR3 length: 14 residues. CDR3 in DNA: TGCGCCAGCAGCTTAGGGCAGGGAGGCCAGCCCCAGCATTTT. It codes for CASSLGQGGQPQHF.

The table lists this clonotype with many counts. This chain connects TRBV6-6 to TRBJ2-7; D is unresolved. V was shortened by 7 bases and J by 6 bases, with 16 bases between the two germline ends. The length of the CDR3 is 13 residues. The V gene's germline CDR1 is MNHNY and CDR2 SVGAGI (reference sequence). This CDR3 is CASTNHDFFEQYF. In nucleotides, the CDR3 is TGTGCCAGCACCAACCACGACTTTTTCGAGCAGTACTTC.

This clonotype was detected many times. The chain carries TRBV5-1 and TRBJ2-1; 10 nucleotides match TRBD2. The CDR3 loop spans 16 amino acids. V dropped 4 bases and J dropped 10; count of bases not matched to a gene: 14. Germline CDR1 reads SGHRS; CDR2 reads YFSETQ. The CDR3 reads CASSPLPASGREEQFF. The CDR3 region has the DNA TGCGCCAGCAGCCCCCTCCCGGCTAGCGGGAGAGAAGAGCAGTTCTTC.

This clonotype was observed at least ten times. J is TRBJ1-1 and V is TRBV20-1; 7 nucleotides line up with TRBD1. Germline V gives CDR1 DFQATT, CDR2 SNEGSKA (reference sequence). V lost 2 bases and J lost 1; bases outside the gene matches: 4. The CDR3 runs to 14 residues. CDR3 region: CSARPQGGNTEAFF. The CDR3 DNA reads TGCAGTGCTAGACCCCAGGGGGGGAACACTGAAGCTTTCTTT.